The 29 T cell receptor beta chains below come from one sample, sequenced in a study of regulatory T cells in long-lasting Graves disease. As to time point: newly diagnosed GD, antithyroid drugs for less than 3 months. The TCR library was prepared using RNA isolated from PBMCs. In building TCR beta libraries, iRepertoire HTBI primers were used together with Arm-PCR of CDR3 regions. Each CDR3 protein gets one entry after TCRdb re-called the multiplex PCR reads with MiXCR. The sample has 580,000 or so distinct CDR3 sequences; 15% to 20% are singletons. This sample was shared with a second study, whose subject was T cells in Graves' hyperthyroidism and ophthalmopathy.

The input for sequencing was peripheral blood mononuclear cells (PBMCs), taken at new diagnosis, from a patient treated with antithyroid drugs. Receptors were obtained from a man younger than 35 with Graves disease.

The gene calls are TRBV5-1 and TRBJ1-2; D perhaps matches TRBD1 (5 bases). The V gene lost 4 bases and the J gene lost 9 bases, with 13 bases spanning the gap. The CDR3 has 12 residues. CDR1 SGHRS and CDR2 YFSETQ come from the germline V gene. CDR3 nucleotides: TGCGCCAGCAGCGTATCAGGGACTAGCTACACCTTC. Translation: CASSVSGTSYTF.

This chain uses TRBV18 with TRBJ1-3; D not resolved. This CDR3 has 15 residues. The germline V gene encodes CDR1 KGHSH and CDR2 LQKENI. Trimming shortened V by 2 bases and J by 2 bases, and 10 bases separated the two germline ends. The CDR3 reads CASSPVTPTGNTIYF. The DNA for the CDR3 is TGTGCCAGCTCACCAGTGACCCCTACTGGAAACACCATATATTTT.

To note about this clonotype: This is likely an artifact of a read error, given a far larger clone one base away. This chain links TRBV3-1 with TRBJ2-7; tentatively, D is TRBD2 (5 bases). The germline gives CDR1 LGHDT, CDR2 YNNKEL (reference sequence). The CDR3 has 16 amino acids. The V end lost 6 bases, the J end lost 4 bases, and 22 bases lay between the germline ends. The CDR3 DNA reads as TGTGCCAGCAGTCCGGTTCGGAGCGGACTGAGATACGAGCAGTACTTC. This encodes CASSPVRSGLRYEQYF.

This clonotype has at least ten counts. The V and J genes are TRBV6-1 and TRBJ1-5; D perhaps matches TRBD1 (5 bases). V was trimmed by 7 bases and J by 5 bases, leaving 12 bases between them. The CDR3 is 13 residues long. Germline CDR1 reads MNHNS; CDR2 reads SASEGT. As DNA, the CDR3 is TGTGCCAGCAAGGTCCAGGGCGATCAGCCCCAGCATTTT. Translation: CASKVQGDQPQHF.

In regard to this clonotype: This could be a read error, since a much larger clone is one nucleotide away. CDR3 residues: CAWNLRRGSTSHEQYF. Written as DNA, the CDR3 is TGTGCCTGGAACCTCAGGCGCGGGAGTACATCCCACGAGCAGTACTTC. This chain connects TRBV30 to TRBJ2-7, with TRBD2 matching 7 bases. CDR1 is GTSNPN, CDR2 SVGIG, per germline (reference sequence). The CDR3 consists of 16 residues. Trimming took 4 bases from V and 5 from J; bases not matched to a gene: 17. Full variable domain (outside the CDR3, taken from reference TRBV30 and TRBJ2-7): SQTIHQWPATLVQPVGSPLSLECTVEGTSNPNLYWYRQAAGRGLQLLFYSVGIGQISSEVPQNLSASRPQDRQFILSSKKLLLSDSGFYLCAWNLRRGSTSHEQYFGPGTRLTVT.

In its sample, this clonotype was seen many times. The gene calls are TRBV2 and TRBJ2-2; perhaps D is TRBD1 or TRBD2 (6 bases each). The germline V and J ends were trimmed by 4 bases and 4 bases, with 16 bases remaining between them. Germline-derived CDR1 and CDR2 are SNHLY and FYNNEI. The CDR3 loop spans 16 amino acids. In nucleotides, the CDR3 is TGTGCCAGCAGTGTTTTGGGGGGCGGTGGCACCGGGGAGCTGTTTTTT. Its translation is CASSVLGGGGTGELFF. The full variable domain, completed using reference TRBV2 and TRBJ2-2, is EPEVTQTPSHQVTQMGQEVILRCVPISNHLYFYWYRQILGQKVEFLVSFYNNEISEKSEIFDDQFSVERPDGSNFTLKIRSTKLEDSAMYFCASSVLGGGGTGELFFGEGSRLTVL.

At least ten counts were recorded for this clonotype. This chain connects TRBV30 to TRBJ2-7, with 9 bases lining up with TRBD2. The CDR3 totals 15 residues. The V gene's germline CDR1 is GTSNPN and CDR2 SVGIG (reference sequence). The junction had 9 bases not matched to a gene; V was cut back by 2 bases and J by 4 bases. CDR3 residues: CAWSILAGVKYEQYF. The CDR3 coding sequence is TGTGCCTGGAGTATCTTAGCGGGAGTGAAATACGAGCAGTACTTC.

This clonotype showed up just a few times. This chain uses TRBV15 with TRBJ1-4; D ambiguous. The CDR3 runs to 15 residues. Per germline, CDR1 LNHNV and CDR2 YYDKDF (reference sequence). V was cut by 2 bases and J by 4 bases, with 11 bases left in between. The CDR3 nucleotides read TGTGCCACCAGCAGACCTCGGGCCATTAATGAAAAACTGTTTTTT. It codes for CATSRPRAINEKLFF. The whole variable domain, filled in from reference TRBV15 and TRBJ1-4, reads DAMVIQNPRYQVTQFGKPVTLSCSQTLNHNVMYWYQQKSSQAPKLLFHYYDKDFNNEADTPDNFQSRRPNTSFCFLDIRSPGLGDTAMYLCATSRPRAINEKLFFGSGTQLSVL.

This clonotype occurred many times. The rearrangement uses TRBV5-1 and TRBJ2-1; 10 positions match TRBD2. Trimming removed 5 bases from V and 4 bases from J; junction bases left unmatched: 6. CDR3 size: 15 residues. Germline loops: CDR1 SGHRS, CDR2 YFSETQ. The CDR3 region is CASSSGTSVYNEQFF. The DNA for the CDR3 is TGCGCCAGCAGTTCTGGGACTAGCGTATACAATGAGCAGTTCTTC.

In this sample, this clonotype turned up a few times. This sequence joins TRBV5-5 and TRBJ2-2, with a tentative D call TRBD2 (6 bases). Per germline, CDR1 SGHKS and CDR2 YYEKEE (reference sequence). The CDR3 is 16 amino acids. V was clipped by 0 bases and J by 0 bases, with 9 bases between them. CDR3: CASSLGGGANTGELFF. As DNA, the CDR3 is TGTGCCAGCAGCTTGGGCGGCGGGGCGAACACCGGGGAGCTGTTTTTT.

The chain employs TRBV19 and TRBJ1-5; perhaps TRBD1 as D (5 bases). Germline V lookup: CDR1 LNHDA, CDR2 SQIVND (reference sequence). Trimming cost V 7 bases and J 2 bases, with 12 bases left between them. The CDR3 sequence is 14 residues long. The CDR3 here is CASKRDLGNQPQHF. The CDR3 nucleotides are TGTGCCAGTAAAAGGGACCTTGGCAATCAGCCCCAGCATTTT.

The chain employs TRBV3-1 and TRBJ2-4, with 9 bases fitting TRBD2. This CDR3 spans 16 amino acids. Trimming took 4 bases from V and 8 from J; bases not matched to a gene: 12. From germline, CDR1 is LGHDT and CDR2 YNNKEL (reference sequence). Written as DNA, the CDR3 is TGTGCCAGCAGCCCTCCGGGACTAGCCACTCGGGACATTCAGTACTTC. Protein: CASSPPGLATRDIQYF.

This chain uses TRBV28 with TRBJ2-7, with 8 bases identical to TRBD2. The length of the CDR3 is 16 residues. Trimming removed 5 bases from V and 2 bases from J; junction bases left unmatched: 11. CDR1 is MDHEN, CDR2 SYDVKM, per germline. The CDR3 DNA is TGTGCCAGCAGTCTGGGGGTAGCGGGACCAGCCTACGAGCAGTACTTC. Protein: CASSLGVAGPAYEQYF.

This clonotype was recorded at least ten times. V usage is TRBV12-3 or TRBV12-4 and J usage is TRBJ2-2; 10 nucleotides match TRBD2. The CDR3 spans 16 residues. The trim removed 9 bases at V and 5 bases at J, leaving 12 bases unmatched. The CDR3 DNA is TGTGCCAGTTCTAGCGGGAGCGGTTCGCGGACCGGGGAGCTGTTTTTT. Translated: CASSSGSGSRTGELFF.

This clonotype was counted many times. The rearrangement joins TRBV7-9 to TRBJ2-1, with 9 bases that match TRBD1. The CDR3 loop spans 16 amino acids. The ends lost 5 bases at V and 7 bases at J; junction bases unmatched: 12. Germline CDR1 is SEHNR and CDR2 is FQNEAQ (reference sequence). DNA of the CDR3: TGTGCCAGCAGCCTTGGCTGGGGACAGGGAGTAAATGAGCAGTTCTTC. Protein product: CASSLGWGQGVNEQFF.

This clonotype turned up a few times. The rearrangement uses TRBV5-5 and TRBJ1-2, with unresolved D. There are 14 residues in the CDR3. CDR1 and CDR2 from the germline V gene are SGHKS and YYEKEE (reference sequence). The ends were cut back, 3 bases at V and 2 bases at J, with 11 bases in the middle. The CDR3 sequence is CASSYLGGNYGYTF. CDR3 bases: TGTGCCAGCAGCTACTTGGGAGGGAACTATGGCTACACCTTC.

This clonotype showed up just a few times. The J gene is TRBJ2-3, the V gene TRBV30; TRBD2 might be the D (5 bases). V was trimmed by 2 bases and J by 0 bases, leaving 9 bases between them. The CDR3 extends over 14 amino acids. The germline gives CDR1 GTSNPN, CDR2 SVGIG (reference sequence). CDR3 residues: CAWSHGLSTDTQYF. DNA for the CDR3: TGTGCCTGGAGTCACGGACTCAGCACAGATACGCAGTATTTT.

This clonotype was counted ten times or more. The chain links TRBV6-2 or TRBV6-3 to TRBJ2-2; D remains unclear. CDR1 is MNHEY and CDR2 is SVGEGT in the germline V gene. This CDR3 contains 18 residues. Trimming took off 6 bases at V and 5 bases at J, with 25 bases between the two ends. CDR3 DNA: TGTGCCAGCAGCTCCCAAAATACGCGGATGGTAGGGACCGGGGAGCTGTTTTTT. Its protein product is CASSSQNTRMVGTGELFF.

This clonotype has only one observation. The V call is TRBV28, the J call TRBJ1-2; 7 nucleotides align to TRBD1. The CDR3 runs 13 residues. Germline V gives CDR1 MDHEN, CDR2 SYDVKM. V trimming: 6 bases; J trimming: 7 bases; junction bases outside the gene matches: 8. The CDR3 region has the DNA TGTGCCAGCAGCCTGGGGACAGACTGTGGCTACACCTTC. Encoded protein: CASSLGTDCGYTF.

In its sample, this clonotype was seen many times. The chain couples TRBV30 to TRBJ2-7, with D perhaps TRBD1 (6 bases). Deletions cut 1 base from V and 4 bases from J, with 17 bases between. The CDR3 has 15 amino acids. Germline V lookup: CDR1 GTSNPN, CDR2 SVGIG (reference sequence). CDR3 DNA: TGTGCCTGGAGTGCAGGGGTCCCTGCCAGGTACGAGCAGTACTTC. This encodes CAWSAGVPARYEQYF.

This clonotype occurred a few times. V and J are TRBV27 and TRBJ2-3; no firm D call. Trimming removed 4 bases at V and 0 bases at J, with 11 bases between. This CDR3 comprises 15 residues. CDR1 is MNHEY, CDR2 SMNVEV, per germline (reference sequence). CDR3 bases: TGTGCCAGCAGTTATGGGTTACGGAGCACAGATACGCAGTATTTT. It translates to CASSYGLRSTDTQYF.

This clonotype was counted many times. The chain carries TRBV30 and TRBJ2-7; D is uncertain. The CDR3 has 15 amino acids. The V gene lost 0 bases and the J gene lost 4 bases, with 16 bases spanning the gap. The germline CDR1 and CDR2 sequences are GTSNPN and SVGIG (reference sequence). CDR3 amino acids: CAWSVGRITQYEQYF. The CDR3 coding sequence is TGTGCCTGGAGTGTTGGCAGGATTACCCAATACGAGCAGTACTTC.

In its sample, this clonotype was seen a few times. J is TRBJ1-5 and V is TRBV6-1; tentative D call: TRBD1 (5 bases). CDR1 and CDR2 (germline): MNHNS, SASEGT. The length of the CDR3 is 16 residues. V lost 10 bases to trimming and J lost 3 bases, with 22 bases between them. The CDR3 spells CATLKRRDGHNQPQHF. CDR3 sequence (DNA): TGTGCCACCCTGAAAAGACGGGACGGACACAATCAGCCCCAGCATTTT.

The chain has TRBV7-3 and TRBJ2-1; 9 positions match TRBD2. V lost 2 bases to trimming and J lost 5 bases; unmatched junction nucleotides: 7. Germline V gene lookup returns CDR1 SGHTA and CDR2 FQGTGA. The CDR3 loop spans 16 amino acids. The CDR3 sequence: CASSLWGGRGNNEQFF. In DNA, the CDR3 is TGTGCCAGCAGCTTATGGGGCGGGAGGGGAAACAATGAGCAGTTCTTC.

The rearrangement joins TRBV7-9 to TRBJ2-7, with TRBD1 matching over 8 bases. There are 15 residues in the CDR3. Germline loops: CDR1 SEHNR, CDR2 FQNEAQ (reference sequence). The junction had 7 bases not matched to a gene; V was cut back by 1 base and J by 5 bases. CDR3: CASSLGQGIFHEQYF. Written as DNA, the CDR3 is TGTGCCAGCAGCTTAGGACAGGGGATCTTTCACGAGCAGTACTTC.

This clonotype has ten or more counts. CDR3 in DNA: TGTGCCAGCAGTTACGTGAAATTCCAAGAGACCCAGTACTTC. The encoded protein is CASSYVKFQETQYF. V is TRBV6-9 and J is TRBJ2-5; D remains unclear. From germline, CDR1 is MNHGY and CDR2 SVAAGI. V was clipped by 3 bases and J by 1 base, with 9 bases between them. This CDR3 spans 14 amino acids.

The V and J genes are TRBV6-5 and TRBJ2-5, with 13 bases lining up with TRBD2. Germline V gene sequence: CDR1 MNHEY, CDR2 SVGAGI. V shed 0 bases and J 5 bases; nucleotides not matched to a gene: 3. The CDR3 contains 16 residues. CDR3 DNA sequence: TGTGCCAGCAGTTACTCCGGGACTAGCGGGACGGAGACCCAGTACTTC. It codes for CASSYSGTSGTETQYF.

This clonotype was detected many times. The rearrangement joins TRBV7-3 to TRBJ2-1, with D perhaps being TRBD1 or TRBD2 (6 bases each). In germline, CDR1 is SGHTA, CDR2 FQGTGA. The CDR3 covers 16 residues. The V end lost 5 bases, the J end lost 0 bases, and 14 bases lay between the germline ends. CDR3 bases: TGTGCCAGCAGCCTCACAGGGACTGCCTCCTACAATGAGCAGTTCTTC. Protein: CASSLTGTASYNEQFF.

This clonotype was observed a handful of times. A read error may produce the germline difference seen at one junction end. The rearrangement links TRBV11-2 to TRBJ2-1; the D gene is possibly TRBD2 (6 bases). The CDR3 spans 16 residues. Germline assignment: CDR1 SGHAT and CDR2 FQNNGV. The CDR3 region has the DNA TGTGCCAGCAGCTTGTTTCCGGGACTTTCCTACAATGGGCAGTTCTTC. This codes for CASSLFPGLSYNGQFF.